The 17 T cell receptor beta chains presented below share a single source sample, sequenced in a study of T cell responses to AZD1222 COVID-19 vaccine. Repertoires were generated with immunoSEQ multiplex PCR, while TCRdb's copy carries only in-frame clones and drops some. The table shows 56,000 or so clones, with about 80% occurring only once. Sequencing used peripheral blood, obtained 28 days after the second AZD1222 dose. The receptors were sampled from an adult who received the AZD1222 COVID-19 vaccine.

The CDR3 region is CATTRGQDNYGYTF. For the CDR3, the DNA is TGTGCCACCACCCGGGGACAGGACAACTATGGCTACACCTTC. The V call is TRBV6-5, the J call TRBJ1-2, with 8 positions matching TRBD1. The CDR3 extends over 14 amino acids. Losses at the gene ends were 10 bases for V and 2 bases for J; bases not matched to a gene: 9. In germline, CDR1 is MNHEY, CDR2 SVGAGI.

DNA of the CDR3: TGCAGCGCCCGACTAGCGGGAGGGAAACCAGATACGCAGTATTTT. Translating gives CSARLAGGKPDTQYF. The chain uses TRBV29-1 and TRBJ2-3; 14 positions agree with TRBD2. Germline CDR1 and CDR2: SQVTM and ANQGSEA. The J segment lost 4 bases and the V segment lost 7 bases, leaving 7 bases of the junction unmatched. This CDR3 contains 15 residues.

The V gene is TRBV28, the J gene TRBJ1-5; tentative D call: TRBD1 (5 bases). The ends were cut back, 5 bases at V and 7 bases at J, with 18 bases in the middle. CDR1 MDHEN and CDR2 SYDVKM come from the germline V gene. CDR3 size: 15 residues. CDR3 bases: TGTGCCAGCAGTACCACGACAGCGTTAGTACAGCCCCAGCATTTT. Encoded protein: CASSTTTALVQPQHF.

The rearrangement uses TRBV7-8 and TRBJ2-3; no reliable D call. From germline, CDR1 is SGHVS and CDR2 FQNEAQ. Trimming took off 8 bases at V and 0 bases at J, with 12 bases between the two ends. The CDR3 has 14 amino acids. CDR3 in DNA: TGTGCCAGCGTCCAGACCACTAGCACAGATACGCAGTATTTT. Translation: CASVQTTSTDTQYF.

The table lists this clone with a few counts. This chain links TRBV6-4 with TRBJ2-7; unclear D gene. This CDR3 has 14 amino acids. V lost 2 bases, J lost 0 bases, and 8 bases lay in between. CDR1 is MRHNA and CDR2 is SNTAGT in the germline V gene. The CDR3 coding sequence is TGTGCCAGCAGTGACGACCGGAGCTCCTACGAGCAGTACGTC. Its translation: CASSDDRSSYEQYV.

This CDR3 reads CASSEFMGPGLSGNTIYF. The CDR3 DNA follows: TGTGCCAGCAGTGAATTTATGGGACCTGGCCTCTCTGGAAACACCATATATTTT. This chain joins TRBV25-1 and TRBJ1-3, with D possibly TRBD1 on 5 matching bases. The CDR3 contains 18 residues. V was pared by 1 base and J by 0 bases, with 16 bases between. Per the germline V gene, CDR1 is MGHDK and CDR2 is SYGVNS.

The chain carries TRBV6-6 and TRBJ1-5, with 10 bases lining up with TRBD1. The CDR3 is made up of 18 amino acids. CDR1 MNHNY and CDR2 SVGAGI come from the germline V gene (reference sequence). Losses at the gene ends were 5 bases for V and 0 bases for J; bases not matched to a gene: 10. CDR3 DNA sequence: TGTGCCAGCAGTCCCGGGACAGGGGACTCCTATAGCAATCAGCCCCAGCATTTT. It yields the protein CASSPGTGDSYSNQPQHF.

CDR3 sequence: CASSLLQSVDRGHDYGYTF. CDR3 sequence (DNA): TGTGCCAGCAGTTTACTTCAGTCGGTTGACAGGGGGCATGACTATGGCTACACCTTC. The rearrangement joins TRBV28 to TRBJ1-2; 10 bases align to TRBD1. V lost 2 bases and J lost 3; bases outside the gene matches: 15. Germline loops: CDR1 MDHEN, CDR2 SYDVKM. The CDR3 has 19 amino acids.

The CDR3 coding sequence is TGTGCCAGCAAACAGGGGGTGGGGAACACCGGGGAGCTGTTTTTT. The encoded protein is CASKQGVGNTGELFF. The rearrangement joins TRBV2 to TRBJ2-2, with 8 bases identical to TRBD1. The CDR3 consists of 15 residues. Germline trimming cut 7 bases from V and 1 base from J; bases unmatched to any gene: 5. Germline V lookup: CDR1 SNHLY, CDR2 FYNNEI.

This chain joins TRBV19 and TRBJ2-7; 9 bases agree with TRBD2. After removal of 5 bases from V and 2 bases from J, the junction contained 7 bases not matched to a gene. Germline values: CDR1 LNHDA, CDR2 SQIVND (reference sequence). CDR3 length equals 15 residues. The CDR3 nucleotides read TGTGCCAGTAGTTTACGACTAGCGGAGACCTACGAGCAGTACTTC. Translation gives CASSLRLAETYEQYF. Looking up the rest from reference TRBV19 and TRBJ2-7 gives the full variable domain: DGGITQSPKYLFRKEGQNVTLSCEQNLNHDAMYWYRQDPGQGLRLIYYSQIVNDFQKGDIAEGYSVSREKKESFPLTVTSAQKNPTAFYLCASSLRLAETYEQYFGPGTRLTVT.

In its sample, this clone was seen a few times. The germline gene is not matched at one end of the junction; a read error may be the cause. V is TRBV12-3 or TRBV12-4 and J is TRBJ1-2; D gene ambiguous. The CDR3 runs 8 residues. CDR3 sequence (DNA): TGTGCCAGCAGTTTTTTAGACTTC. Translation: CASSFLDF.

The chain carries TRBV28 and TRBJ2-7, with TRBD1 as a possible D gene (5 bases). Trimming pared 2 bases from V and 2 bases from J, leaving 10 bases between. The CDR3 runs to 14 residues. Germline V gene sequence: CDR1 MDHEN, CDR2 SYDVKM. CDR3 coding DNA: TGTGCCAGCAGTTTACGAATACAGGCCTACGAGCAGTACTTC. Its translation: CASSLRIQAYEQYF.

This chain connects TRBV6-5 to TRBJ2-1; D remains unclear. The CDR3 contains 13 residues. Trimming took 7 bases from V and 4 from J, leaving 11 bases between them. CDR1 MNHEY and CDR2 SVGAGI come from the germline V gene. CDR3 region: CASTNPSYNEQFF. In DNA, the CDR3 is TGTGCCAGCACGAATCCGAGTTACAATGAGCAGTTCTTC.

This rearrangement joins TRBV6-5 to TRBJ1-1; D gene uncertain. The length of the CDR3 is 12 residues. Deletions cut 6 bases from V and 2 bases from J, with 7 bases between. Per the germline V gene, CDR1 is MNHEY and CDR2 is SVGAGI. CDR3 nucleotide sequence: TGTGCCAGCAGCTCAACAAACACTGAAGCTTTCTTT. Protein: CASSSTNTEAFF.

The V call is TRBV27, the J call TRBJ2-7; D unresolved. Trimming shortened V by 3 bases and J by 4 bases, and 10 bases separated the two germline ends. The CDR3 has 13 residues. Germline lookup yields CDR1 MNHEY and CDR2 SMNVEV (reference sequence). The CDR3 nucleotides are TGTGCCAGCAGTTTGCAACCATGGTACGAGCAGTACTTC. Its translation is CASSLQPWYEQYF.

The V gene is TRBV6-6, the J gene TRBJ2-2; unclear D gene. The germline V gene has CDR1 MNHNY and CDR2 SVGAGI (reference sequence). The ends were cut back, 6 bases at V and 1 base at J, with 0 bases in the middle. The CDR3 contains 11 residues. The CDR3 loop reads CASRNTGELFF. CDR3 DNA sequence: TGTGCCAGCAGGAACACCGGGGAGCTGTTTTTT.

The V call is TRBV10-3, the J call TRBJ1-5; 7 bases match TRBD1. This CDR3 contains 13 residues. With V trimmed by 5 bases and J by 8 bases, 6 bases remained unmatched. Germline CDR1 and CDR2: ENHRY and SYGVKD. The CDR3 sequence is CAISRQGLEPQHF. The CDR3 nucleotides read TGTGCCATCAGTCGACAGGGACTCGAGCCCCAGCATTTT.